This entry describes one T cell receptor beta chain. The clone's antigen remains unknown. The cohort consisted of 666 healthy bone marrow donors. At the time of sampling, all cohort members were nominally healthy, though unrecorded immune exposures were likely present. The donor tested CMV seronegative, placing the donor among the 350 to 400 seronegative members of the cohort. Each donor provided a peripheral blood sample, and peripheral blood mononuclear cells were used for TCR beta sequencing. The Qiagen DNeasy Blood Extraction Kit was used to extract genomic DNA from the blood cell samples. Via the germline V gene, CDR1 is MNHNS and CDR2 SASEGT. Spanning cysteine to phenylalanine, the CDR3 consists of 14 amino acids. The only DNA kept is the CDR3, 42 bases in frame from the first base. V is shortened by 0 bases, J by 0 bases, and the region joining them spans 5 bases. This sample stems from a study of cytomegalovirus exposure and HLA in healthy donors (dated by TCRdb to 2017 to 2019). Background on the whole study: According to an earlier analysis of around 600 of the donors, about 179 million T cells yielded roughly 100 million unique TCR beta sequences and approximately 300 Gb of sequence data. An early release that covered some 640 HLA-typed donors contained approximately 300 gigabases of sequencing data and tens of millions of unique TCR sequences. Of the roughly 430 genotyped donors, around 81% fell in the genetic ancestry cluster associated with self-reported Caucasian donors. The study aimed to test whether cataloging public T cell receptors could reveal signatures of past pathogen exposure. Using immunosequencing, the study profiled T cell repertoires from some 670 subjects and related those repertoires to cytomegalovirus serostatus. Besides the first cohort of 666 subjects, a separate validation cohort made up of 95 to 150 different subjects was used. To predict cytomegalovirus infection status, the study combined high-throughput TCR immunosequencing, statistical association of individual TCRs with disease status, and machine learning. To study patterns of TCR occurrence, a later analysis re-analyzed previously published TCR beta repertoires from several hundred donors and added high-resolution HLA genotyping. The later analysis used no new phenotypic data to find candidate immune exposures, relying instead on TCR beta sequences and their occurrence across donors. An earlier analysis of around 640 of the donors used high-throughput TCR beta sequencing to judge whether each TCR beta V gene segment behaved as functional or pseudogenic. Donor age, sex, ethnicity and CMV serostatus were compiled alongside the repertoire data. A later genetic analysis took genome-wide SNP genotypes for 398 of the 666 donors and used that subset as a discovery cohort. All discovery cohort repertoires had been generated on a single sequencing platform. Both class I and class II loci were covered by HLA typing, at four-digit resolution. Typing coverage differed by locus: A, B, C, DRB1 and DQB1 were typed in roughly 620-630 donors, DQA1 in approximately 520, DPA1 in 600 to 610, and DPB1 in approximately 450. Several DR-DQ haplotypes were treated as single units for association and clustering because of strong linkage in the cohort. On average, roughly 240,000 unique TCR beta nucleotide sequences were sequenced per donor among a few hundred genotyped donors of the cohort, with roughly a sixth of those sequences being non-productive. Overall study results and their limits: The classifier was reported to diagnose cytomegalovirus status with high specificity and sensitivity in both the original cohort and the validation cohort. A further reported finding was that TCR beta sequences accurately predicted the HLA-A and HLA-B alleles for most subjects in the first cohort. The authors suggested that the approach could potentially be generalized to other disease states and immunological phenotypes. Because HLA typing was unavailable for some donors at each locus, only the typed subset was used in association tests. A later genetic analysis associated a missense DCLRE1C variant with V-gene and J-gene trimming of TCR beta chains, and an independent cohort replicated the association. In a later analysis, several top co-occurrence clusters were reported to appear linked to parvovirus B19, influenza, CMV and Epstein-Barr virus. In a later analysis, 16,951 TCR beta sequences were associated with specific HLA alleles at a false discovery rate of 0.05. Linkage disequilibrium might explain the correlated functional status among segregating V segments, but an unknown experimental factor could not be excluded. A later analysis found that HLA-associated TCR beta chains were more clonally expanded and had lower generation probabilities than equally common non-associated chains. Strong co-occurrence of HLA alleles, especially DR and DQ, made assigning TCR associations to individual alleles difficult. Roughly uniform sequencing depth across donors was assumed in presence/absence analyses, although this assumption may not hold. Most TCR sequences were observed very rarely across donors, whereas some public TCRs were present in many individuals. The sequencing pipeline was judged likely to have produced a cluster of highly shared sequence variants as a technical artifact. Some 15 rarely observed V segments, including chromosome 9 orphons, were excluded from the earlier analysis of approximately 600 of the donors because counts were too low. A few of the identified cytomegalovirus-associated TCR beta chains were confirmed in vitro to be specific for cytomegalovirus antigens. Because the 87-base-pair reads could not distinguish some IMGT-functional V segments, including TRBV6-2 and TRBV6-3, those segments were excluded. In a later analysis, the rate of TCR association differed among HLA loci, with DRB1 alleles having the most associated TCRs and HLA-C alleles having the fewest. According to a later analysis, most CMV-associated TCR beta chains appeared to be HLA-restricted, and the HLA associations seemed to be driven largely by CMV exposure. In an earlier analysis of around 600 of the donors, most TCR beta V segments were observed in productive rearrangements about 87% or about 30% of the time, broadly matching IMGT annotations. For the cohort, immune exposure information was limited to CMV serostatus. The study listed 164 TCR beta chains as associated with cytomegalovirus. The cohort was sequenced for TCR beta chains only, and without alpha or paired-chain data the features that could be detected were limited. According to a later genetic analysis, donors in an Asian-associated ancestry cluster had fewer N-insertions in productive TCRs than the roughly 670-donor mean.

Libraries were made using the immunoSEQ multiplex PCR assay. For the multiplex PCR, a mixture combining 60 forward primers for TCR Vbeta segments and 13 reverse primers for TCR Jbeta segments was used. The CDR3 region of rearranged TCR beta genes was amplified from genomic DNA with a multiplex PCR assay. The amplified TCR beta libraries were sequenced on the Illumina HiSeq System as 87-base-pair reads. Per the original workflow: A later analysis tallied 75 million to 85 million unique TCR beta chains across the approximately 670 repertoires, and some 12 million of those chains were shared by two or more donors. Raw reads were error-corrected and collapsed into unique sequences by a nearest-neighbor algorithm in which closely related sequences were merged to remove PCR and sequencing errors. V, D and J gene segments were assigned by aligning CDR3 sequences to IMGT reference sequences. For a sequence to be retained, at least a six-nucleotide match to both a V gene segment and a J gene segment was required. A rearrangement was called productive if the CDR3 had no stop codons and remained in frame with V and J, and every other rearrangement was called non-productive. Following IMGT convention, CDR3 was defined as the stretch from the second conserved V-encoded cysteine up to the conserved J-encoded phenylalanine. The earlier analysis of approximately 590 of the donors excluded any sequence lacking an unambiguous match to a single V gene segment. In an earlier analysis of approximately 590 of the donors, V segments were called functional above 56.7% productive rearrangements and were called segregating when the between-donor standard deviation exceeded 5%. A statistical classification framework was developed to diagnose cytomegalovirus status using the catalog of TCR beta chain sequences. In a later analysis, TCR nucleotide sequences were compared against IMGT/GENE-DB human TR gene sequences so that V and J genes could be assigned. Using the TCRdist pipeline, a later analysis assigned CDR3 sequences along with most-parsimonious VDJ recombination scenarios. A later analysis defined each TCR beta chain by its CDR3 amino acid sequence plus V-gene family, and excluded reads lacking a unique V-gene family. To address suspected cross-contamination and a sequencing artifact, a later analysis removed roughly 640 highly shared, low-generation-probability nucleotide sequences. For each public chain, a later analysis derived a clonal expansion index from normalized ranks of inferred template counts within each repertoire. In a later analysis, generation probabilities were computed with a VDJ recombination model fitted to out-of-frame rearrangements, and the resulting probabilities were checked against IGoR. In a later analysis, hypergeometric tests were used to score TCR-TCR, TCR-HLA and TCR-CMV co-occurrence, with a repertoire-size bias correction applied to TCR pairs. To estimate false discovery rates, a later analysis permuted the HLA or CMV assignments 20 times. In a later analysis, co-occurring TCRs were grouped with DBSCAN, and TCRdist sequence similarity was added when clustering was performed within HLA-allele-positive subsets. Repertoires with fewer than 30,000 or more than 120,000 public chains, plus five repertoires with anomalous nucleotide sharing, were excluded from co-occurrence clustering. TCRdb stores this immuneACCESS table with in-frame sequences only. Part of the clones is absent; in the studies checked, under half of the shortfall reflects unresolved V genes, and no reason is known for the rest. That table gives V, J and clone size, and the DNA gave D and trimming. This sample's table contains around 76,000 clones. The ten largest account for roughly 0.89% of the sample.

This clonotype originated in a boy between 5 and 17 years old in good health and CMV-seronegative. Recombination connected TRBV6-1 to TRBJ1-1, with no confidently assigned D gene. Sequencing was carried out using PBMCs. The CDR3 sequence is CASSEAQLNTEAFF. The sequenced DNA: TGTGCCAGCAGTGAAGCCCAGTTGAACACTGAAGCTTTCTTT.